Below are 13 T cell receptor beta chains sequenced from a single sample in a study of T cells in Graves' hyperthyroidism and ophthalmopathy. Regions amplified from RNA transcripts were the TCR beta CDR3 regions. TCR CDR3 underwent first-round RT-PCR with the HTBI primer set. TCRdb itself ran the multiplex PCR reads through MiXCR, one entry per CDR3 protein. Of 330,000 or so distinct CDR3 sequences in the sample, 18% are singletons; the top ten hold around 15%. Sequencing was done on a sample of blood. These receptors all come from a woman aged 40 to 55 with Graves' ophthalmopathy.

This clonotype was counted at least ten times. The chain recombines TRBV28 with TRBJ1-2; 9 bases map to TRBD1. The CDR3 sequence is 15 residues long. Trimming at V came to 1 base and at J to 2 bases, leaving 2 bases not matched to a gene. The germline gives CDR1 MDHEN, CDR2 SYDVKM. The CDR3, as DNA: TGTGCCAGCAGTTTATCCGGGACAGGGAACTATGGCTACACCTTC. As protein: CASSLSGTGNYGYTF.

This clonotype was counted ten times or more. The chain employs TRBV28 and TRBJ1-5; 7 bases fit TRBD1. The CDR3 is 19 residues long. V lost 7 bases to trimming and J lost 3 bases; unmatched junction nucleotides: 21. In germline, CDR1 is MDHEN, CDR2 SYDVKM. The CDR3 DNA sequence: TGTGCCAGCAATCCTCGGCTCGCGACAGGGAGGAGTCCCAATCAGCCCCAGCATTTT. This sequence encodes CASNPRLATGRSPNQPQHF.

This clonotype was seen at least ten times. Germline and junction disagree at one end, which may indicate a read error. This rearrangement joins TRBV28 to TRBJ2-5; perhaps D is TRBD1 or TRBD2 (5 bases each). The CDR3 has 13 amino acids. Per germline, CDR1 MDHEN and CDR2 SYDVKM. CDR3 nucleotides: TGTGCCAGCAGTCCTGGGGACCGTCAGACCCGGTACTTC. This translates into CASSPGDRQTRYF. Full variable domain (rest looked up from reference TRBV28 and TRBJ2-5): DVKVTQSSRYLVKRTGEKVFLECVQDMDHENMFWYRQDPGLGLRLIYFSYDVKMKEKGDIPEGYSVSREKKERFSLILESASTNQTSMYLCASSPGDRQTRYFGPGTRLLVL.

A note on this clonotype: One end of the junction does not line up with germline, which may come from a read error. The genes are TRBV25-1 and TRBJ2-4; maybe TRBD1 (5 bases). This CDR3 has 15 amino acids. Per the germline V gene, CDR1 is MGHDK and CDR2 is SYGVNS. CDR3 region: CASSHQTAHKNLQYF. For the CDR3, the DNA is TGTGCCAGCAGTCACCAGACAGCGCATAAAAACCTTCAGTACTTC.

The table lists this clonotype with many counts. The V and J genes are TRBV29-1 and TRBJ2-7, with D unresolved. Trimming took 8 bases from V and 1 from J, leaving 15 bases between them. The CDR3 spans 13 residues. The V gene's germline CDR1 is SQVTM and CDR2 ANQGSEA. CDR3 DNA: TGCAGCCCTGGACGGGCAGCATCCTACGAGCAGTACTTC. It translates to CSPGRAASYEQYF.

This clonotype was detected once. V usage is TRBV6-5 and J usage is TRBJ1-1; 7 positions match TRBD1. This CDR3 spans 17 amino acids. Trimming cost V 0 bases and J 4 bases; bases outside gene matches: 11. CDR1 and CDR2 from the germline V gene are MNHEY and SVGAGI. The CDR3 region has the DNA TGTGCCAGCAGTTACTCGGTAGGGGGCGCGTCGGTCACTGAAGCTTTCTTT. Translated, it gives CASSYSVGGASVTEAFF.

This clonotype was seen repeatedly, ten times or more. V is TRBV27 and J is TRBJ2-7, with TRBD2 matching over 10 bases. Per germline, CDR1 MNHEY and CDR2 SMNVEV (reference sequence). This CDR3 has 14 residues. Trimming removed 4 bases from V and 2 bases from J; junction bases left unmatched: 2. The CDR3 reads CASSWTSGAYEQYF. In nucleotides, the CDR3 is TGTGCCAGCAGTTGGACTAGCGGAGCCTACGAGCAGTACTTC.

This clonotype was seen ten or more times. This rearrangement joins TRBV24-1 to TRBJ1-2; weak D call: TRBD1 (5 bases). Trimming took off 1 base at V and 4 bases at J, with 6 bases between the two ends. CDR1 and CDR2 from the germline V gene are KGHDR and SFDVKD. The CDR3 is 13 amino acids. CDR3: CATSDFQGYGYTF. The CDR3 DNA is TGTGCCACCAGTGATTTCCAGGGCTATGGCTACACCTTC.

The table lists this clonotype with many counts. This chain connects TRBV6-4 to TRBJ2-2; 11 positions agree with TRBD2. The V segment lost 6 bases and the J segment 2 bases; nucleotides outside the gene matches: 5. This CDR3 contains 16 residues. In germline, CDR1 is MRHNA, CDR2 SNTAGT. CDR3 region: CASSARLAGNTGELFF. DNA for the CDR3: TGTGCCAGCAGCGCCCGACTAGCGGGAAACACCGGGGAGCTGTTTTTT.

This clonotype has at least ten counts. The chain is built from TRBV28 and TRBJ1-2; D is ambiguous. The CDR3 extends over 11 amino acids. The germline CDR1 and CDR2 sequences are MDHEN and SYDVKM. Trimming took off 8 bases at V and 8 bases at J, with 12 bases between the two ends. The CDR3 bases are TGTGCCAGCCGATGGGCAGAAGGCTACACCTTC. Encoded protein: CASRWAEGYTF.

This clonotype was detected ten times or more. The gene calls are TRBV7-9 and TRBJ1-1; TRBD1 agrees at 7 bases. The germline V gene encodes CDR1 SEHNR and CDR2 FQNEAQ (reference sequence). After removal of 1 base from V and 5 bases from J, the junction contained 4 bases not matched to a gene. This CDR3 contains 14 residues. In DNA, the CDR3 is TGTGCCAGCAGCTTAGAGGGGGCGAAAACTGAAGCTTTCTTT. Translating it yields CASSLEGAKTEAFF.

This clonotype occurred many times. The CDR3 nucleotides read TGTGCCAGTAGGATAAACGGGGGGGCACACAATCAGCCCCAGCATTTT. It codes for CASRINGGAHNQPQHF. The genes are TRBV19 and TRBJ1-5, with TRBD1 as a possible D gene (6 bases). CDR1 is LNHDA and CDR2 is SQIVND in the germline V gene (reference sequence). Trimming took off 6 bases at V and 3 bases at J, with 18 bases between the two ends. The CDR3 is 16 residues long.

This clonotype was seen at least ten times. The chain carries TRBV4-2 and TRBJ2-2; tentatively, D is TRBD1 or TRBD2 (5 bases each). The CDR3 has 16 amino acids. CDR1 is LGHNA and CDR2 is YNFKEQ in the germline V gene. Trimming left V 2 bases short and J 3 bases short, with 13 bases between. As DNA, the CDR3 is TGTGCCAGCAGCCAATCCCGGGACCCCGACACCGGGGAGCTGTTTTTT. Translating gives CASSQSRDPDTGELFF.